The T cell receptor beta chain under discussion was sequenced for a study of a mutant IDH1 vaccine in newly diagnosed glioma. Overall study: Patients arrived already treated with radiotherapy, temozolomide, or both, most having had both.

The CDR3 covers 17 residues. V lost 1 base to trimming and J lost 0 bases; unmatched junction nucleotides: 2. Germline lookup yields CDR1 SGHTA and CDR2 FQGNSA. This clone was seen once. Its antigen is as yet unknown. Sequencing used immunoSEQ multiplex PCR; TCRdb keeps in-frame clones, though not all of them. The repertoire consists of about 27,000 clones, with roughly 80% occurring once and the leading ten covering 7.2%. Study-level points and caveats: Pseudoprogression looked unconnected to shifts in top peripheral T cell clonotypes.

Time point: week 5, during vaccination. In the vaccine, a single dose held 300 ug of the mutant IDH1 20-mer peptide, along with topical imiquimod. Sequences were derived from PBMCs, sampled from a glioma patient whose treatment included an IDH1 peptide vaccine. The sequence was obtained from a middle-aged man with glioma. Some clones in this sample may be carry-over from other donors' samples. This chain uses TRBV7-2 with TRBJ1-3; 11 positions agree with TRBD1. CDR3 in amino acids: CASSLVGTGGSGNTIYF. The CDR3 DNA reads as TGTGCCAGCAGCTTAGTCGGGACAGGGGGCTCTGGAAACACCATATATTTT.